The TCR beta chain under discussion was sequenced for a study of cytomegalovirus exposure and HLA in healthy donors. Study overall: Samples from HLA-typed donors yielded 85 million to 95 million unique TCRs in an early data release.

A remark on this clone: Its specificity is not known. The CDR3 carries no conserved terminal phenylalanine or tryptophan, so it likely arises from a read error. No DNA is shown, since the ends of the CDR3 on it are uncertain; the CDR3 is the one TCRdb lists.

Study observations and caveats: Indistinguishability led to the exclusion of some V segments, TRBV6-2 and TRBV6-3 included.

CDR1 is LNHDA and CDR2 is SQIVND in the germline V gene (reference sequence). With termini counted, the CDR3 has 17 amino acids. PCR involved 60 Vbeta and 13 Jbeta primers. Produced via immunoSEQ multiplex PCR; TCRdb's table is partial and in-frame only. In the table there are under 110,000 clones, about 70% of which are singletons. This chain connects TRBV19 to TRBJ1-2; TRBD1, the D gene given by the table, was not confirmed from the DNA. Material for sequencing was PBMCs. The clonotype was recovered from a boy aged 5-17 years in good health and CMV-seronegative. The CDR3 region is CASSNNREPDTNYGYTV.